The T cell receptor beta chain described here comes from a study of tumor-infiltrating lymphocytes in primary liver carcinoma. CDR3 size: 15 residues. V was trimmed by 9 bases and J by 6 bases, leaving 21 bases between them. Germline-derived CDR1 and CDR2 are SGHAT and FQNNGV. RNA and DNA were co-extracted from around 18-30 mg of unsorted bulk tissue. The template, 500 ng total RNA, yielded TCR beta cDNA made with a constant-region primer. Slightly modified ARM-PCR, run as three nested multiplex PCR rounds, produced the TCR beta libraries. The study ran its first two PCR rounds for roughly 10 cycles each, using TRBV1-TRBV30 forward primers and a C-beta reverse primer. TCRdb redid the calling of the multiplex PCR reads with MiXCR, one entry per CDR3 protein. This table holds about 110,000 distinct CDR3 sequences, 60% to 70% found once.

Sequenced: liver tumor tissue from sampling region 1. Subset noted: tumor region T1, superior pole. This chain joins TRBV11-2 and TRBJ2-1; D might be TRBD2 (7 bases). The origin of this receptor is an older woman with primary liver carcinoma and hepatitis B virus infection. CDR3 nucleotide sequence: TGTGCCAGGACCGTGGGGGCGGGAGCTGCCAATGAGCAGTTCTTC. Encoded protein: CARTVGAGAANEQFF.